These 6 T cell receptor beta chains share one sample of origin, sequenced in a study of T cell responses to AZD1222 COVID-19 vaccine. Assay: immunoSEQ multiplex PCR; the TCRdb copy retains only in-frame clones and omits some. Of about 42,000 clones in the sample, approximately 83% are singletons; the top ten hold 18%. Material: peripheral blood, obtained 28 days after the second AZD1222 dose. These TCRs come from an adult who received the AZD1222 COVID-19 vaccine.

In its sample, this clone was seen once. J is TRBJ1-5 and V is TRBV21-1; the table names TRBD1, a call not compared with the DNA. TRBV21-1 is noted as a pseudogene. CDR3 size: 19 residues. The CDR3 DNA sequence: TGTGCCAGCAGCGCCGACAGGGGGCGAGTAGTTTCGGAATCTCAGCCCCAGCATTTT. Protein sequence: CASSADRGRVVSESQPQHF.

The chain joins TRBV9 to TRBJ1-3; D perhaps matches TRBD1 (6 bases). The CDR3 is 20 amino acids. V was cut by 4 bases and J by 0 bases, with 26 bases left in between. Germline lookup yields CDR1 SGDLS and CDR2 YYNGEE. CDR3 sequence (DNA): TGTGCCAGCAGCCTAGGTTGGGCCTCTCCCCGAGGGGGCTCTGGAAACACCATATATTTT. Its translation is CASSLGWASPRGGSGNTIYF.

This clone was counted only a few times. The V call is TRBV11-1, the J call TRBJ1-6; the match to TRBD1 covers 9 bases. With 5 bases clipped from V and 7 bases from J, the junction kept 9 bases outside the gene matches. CDR1 is SGHAT, CDR2 FQDESV, per germline (reference sequence). The CDR3 spans 16 residues. CDR3 bases: TGTGCCAGCAGCCCGGGCGGGACAGGGAGGAATTCACCCCTCCACTTT. Translated: CASSPGGTGRNSPLHF. Looking up the rest from reference TRBV11-1 and TRBJ1-6 gives the full variable domain: EAEVAQSPRYKITEKSQAVAFWCDPISGHATLYWYRQILGQGPELLVQFQDESVVDDSQLPKDRFSAERLKGVDSTLKIQPAELGDSAMYLCASSPGGTGRNSPLHFGNGTRLTVT.

This clone was recorded once. This rearrangement joins TRBV20-1 to TRBJ2-1; 8 bases agree with TRBD2. There are 14 residues in the CDR3. Germline lookup yields CDR1 DFQATT and CDR2 SNEGSKA (reference sequence). V lost 3 bases and J lost 2; bases outside the gene matches: 3. The CDR3 bases are TGCAGTGCTAGTTCCGGGGGGGCCTACAATGAGCAGTTCTTC. Amino acid sequence: CSASSGGAYNEQFF.

J is TRBJ2-2 and V is TRBV5-1, with no clear D. CDR3 length equals 15 residues. V was trimmed by 4 bases and J by 0 bases, leaving 10 bases between them. Germline lookup yields CDR1 SGHRS and CDR2 YFSETQ. CDR3 loop: CASSPTLPNTGELFF. CDR3 DNA: TGCGCCAGCAGCCCCACCCTACCGAACACCGGGGAGCTGTTTTTT.

This clone has just one count. The V call is TRBV9, the J call TRBJ1-1; D ambiguous. V gave up 2 bases and J gave up 4 bases, with 12 bases separating them. The germline V gene encodes CDR1 SGDLS and CDR2 YYNGEE. The CDR3 spans 14 residues. The CDR3 loop is CASSVVGMSTEAFF. CDR3 sequence (DNA): TGTGCCAGCAGCGTGGTGGGGATGAGCACTGAAGCTTTCTTT.